This TCR beta chain was sequenced in a study of glioma-infiltrating T cells after dendritic cell vaccination. The trim removed 6 bases at V and 8 bases at J, leaving 9 bases unmatched. The CDR3 sequence is 13 residues long. The germline V gene has CDR1 MDHEN and CDR2 SYDVKM. Produced via immunoSEQ multiplex PCR; TCRdb's table is partial and in-frame only. The repertoire consists of roughly 88,000 clones, with 75% to 85% occurring once and the leading ten covering approximately 2%. This clone was found once. Noted time point: after dendritic cell vaccination, including at tumor progression/relapse. The chain uses TRBV28 and TRBJ1-1, with TRBD1 matching 7 bases. The specimen comprised blood, sampled after dendritic cell vaccination. The clonotype originates from a human donor with glioblastoma. The CDR3 sequence is CASSGQGVREAFF. CDR3 nucleotide sequence: TGTGCCAGCAGCGGCCAGGGGGTAAGGGAAGCTTTCTTT.